The 21 T cell receptor beta chains below come from one sample, sequenced in a study of technical replicates of blood from several donors (dated by TCRdb to 2016 to 2017). The method behind the library was the immunoSEQ multiplex PCR assay. TCRdb took over this immuneACCESS table, retaining in-frame rearrangements with V and J assigned. Such tables are incomplete; in checked studies, under half of the missing clones stem from an unresolved V gene, and the remainder is unexplained. The sample records tens of thousands of clones, more than 90% of which are singletons. Of the sample, more than 0.35% falls within the top ten clones. Material: T cells isolated from PBMCs. Receptors originate from a human donor in good health.

The rearrangement uses TRBV27 and TRBJ1-1, with 9 bases lining up with TRBD1. V lost 0 bases to trimming and J lost 6 bases; unmatched junction nucleotides: 8. The CDR3 covers 16 residues. Germline V CDR1 and CDR2: MNHEY, SMNVEV (reference sequence). The CDR3 spells CASSLSPGTGSSEAFF. The CDR3 DNA follows: TGTGCCAGCAGTTTATCCCCGGGGACAGGGTCCTCTGAAGCTTTCTTT.

The J gene is TRBJ2-4, the V gene TRBV7-8, with TRBD2 matching over 10 bases. The CDR3 spans 16 residues. Germline CDR1 is SGHVS and CDR2 is FQNEAQ. V dropped 4 bases and J dropped 5; count of bases not matched to a gene: 8. The CDR3 is CASSYPSGRGENIQYF. In nucleotides, the CDR3 is TGTGCCAGCAGCTACCCTAGCGGGAGAGGTGAAAACATTCAGTACTTC.

The V gene is TRBV14, the J gene TRBJ2-7, with TRBD2 matching 8 bases. The V and J ends lost 2 bases and 5 bases, in that order; junction bases with no gene match: 8. The CDR3 is made up of 15 amino acids. The germline V gene has CDR1 SGHDN and CDR2 FVKESK. CDR3 bases: TGTGCCAGCAGCCAATTCACCGGGAGGGTAGACGAGCAGTACTTC. Its protein is CASSQFTGRVDEQYF.

The rearrangement joins TRBV19 to TRBJ2-2; 7 bases are a match to TRBD2. The CDR3 covers 14 residues. The germline gives CDR1 LNHDA, CDR2 SQIVND (reference sequence). The J segment lost 5 bases and the V segment lost 5 bases, leaving 5 bases of the junction unmatched. This CDR3 reads CASSSSAGTGELFF. In nucleotides, the CDR3 is TGTGCCAGTAGTTCCTCAGCGGGGACCGGGGAGCTGTTTTTT.

In nucleotides, the CDR3 is TGCGCCAGCAGCTTGACAGGTGTCTCTGGAAACACCATATATTTT. Protein: CASSLTGVSGNTIYF. The chain recombines TRBV4-1 with TRBJ1-3; possibly TRBD1 for D (6 bases). CDR1 is MGHRA, CDR2 YSYEKL, per germline. V shed 5 bases and J shed 0 bases, with 11 bases lying between them. The CDR3 consists of 15 residues.

This clone has only one observation. This chain joins TRBV10-3 and TRBJ1-1; a possible D gene is TRBD1 (6 bases). Germline assignment: CDR1 ENHRY and CDR2 SYGVKD. The CDR3 spans 11 residues. V dropped 9 bases and J dropped 1 base, with 6 bases sitting between them. The CDR3 sequence is CAIQGNTEAFF. In DNA form, the CDR3 reads TGTGCCATACAGGGGAACACTGAAGCTTTCTTT.

V usage is TRBV25-1 and J usage is TRBJ2-1, with 8 bases identical to TRBD2. The CDR3 runs to 17 residues. CDR1 and CDR2 (germline): MGHDK, SYGVNS. V was pared by 6 bases and J by 6 bases, with 16 bases of the junction left unmatched. The CDR3, as DNA: TGTGCCAGCAGAGATAATCCGGGACTAGAGTCAACCAATGAGCAGTTCTTC. Translating it yields CASRDNPGLESTNEQFF. The full variable domain, rest sourced from reference TRBV25-1 and TRBJ2-1, is EADIYQTPRYLVIGTGKKITLECSQTMGHDKMYWYQQDPGMELHLIHYSYGVNSTEKGDLSSESTVSRIRTEHFPLTLESARPSHTSQYLCASRDNPGLESTNEQFFGPGTRLTVL.

This chain uses TRBV7-2 with TRBJ1-2; 9 bases are shared with TRBD1. Per germline, CDR1 SGHTA and CDR2 FQGNSA. The V gene end was trimmed by 4 bases and the J gene end by 5 bases; junction bases not matched to a gene: 11. CDR3 length: 16 amino acids. This CDR3 reads CASSSGTGTGRYGYTF. The CDR3 DNA sequence: TGTGCCAGCAGCTCCGGAACCGGGACAGGGAGGTATGGCTACACCTTC. The full variable domain, completed using reference TRBV7-2 and TRBJ1-2, is GAGVSQSPSNKVTEKGKDVELRCDPISGHTALYWYRQSLGQGLEFLIYFQGNSAPDKSGLPSDRFSAERTGGSVSTLTIQRTQQEDSAVYLCASSSGTGTGRYGYTFGSGTRLTVV.

The chain links TRBV2 to TRBJ2-2; the D gene is possibly TRBD2 (5 bases). The CDR3 has 15 amino acids. Germline V gene lookup returns CDR1 SNHLY and CDR2 FYNNEI. Trimming shortened V by 7 bases and J by 1 base, and 13 bases separated the two germline ends. The CDR3 nucleotides are TGTGCCAGCATAACTTCCGGAGGGAACACCGGGGAGCTGTTTTTT. Protein: CASITSGGNTGELFF.

The CDR3 region has the DNA TGTGCCAGCAGCTTTTACGGGAGTAGTCTCGATGAGCAGTTCTTC. Translated, it gives CASSFYGSSLDEQFF. V is TRBV7-8 and J is TRBJ2-1; a weak D match, TRBD2 (6 bases). V gave up 3 bases and J gave up 8 bases, with 17 bases separating them. CDR1 is SGHVS, CDR2 FQNEAQ, per germline. The CDR3 has 15 residues.

This chain uses TRBV7-6 with TRBJ1-1; tentative D call: TRBD1 (5 bases). Germline-derived CDR1 and CDR2 are SGHVS and FNYEAQ. The V gene lost 6 bases and the J gene lost 7 bases, with 15 bases spanning the gap. This CDR3 is 13 amino acids long. The CDR3 region is CASSSNLGGEAFF. The CDR3, as DNA: TGTGCCAGCAGTTCAAATCTGGGGGGTGAAGCTTTCTTT.

The chain couples TRBV9 to TRBJ2-7, with TRBD2 as a possible D gene (6 bases). CDR1 SGDLS and CDR2 YYNGEE come from the germline V gene. Trimming removed 0 bases at V and 3 bases at J, with 13 bases between. CDR3 length: 15 residues. CDR3 protein: CASSVDDTSIYEQYF. The CDR3 coding sequence is TGTGCCAGCAGCGTAGATGACACTAGCATCTACGAGCAGTACTTC. Drawing the rest from reference TRBV9 and TRBJ2-7, the complete variable domain is DSGVTQTPKHLITATGQRVTLRCSPRSGDLSVYWYQQSLDQGLQFLIQYYNGEERAKGNILERFSAQQFPDLHSELNLSSLELGDSALYFCASSVDDTSIYEQYFGPGTRLTVT.

This CDR3 is CASSYQGWSNEQFF. The CDR3 DNA follows: TGTGCCAGCAGTTACCAGGGTTGGAGCAATGAGCAGTTCTTC. V gene TRBV6-5 combines with J gene TRBJ2-1; D is perhaps TRBD1 (5 bases). Germline V gene sequence: CDR1 MNHEY, CDR2 SVGAGI. Trimming shortened V by 2 bases and J by 6 bases, and 11 bases separated the two germline ends. This CDR3 is built from 14 residues.

V usage is TRBV6-1 and J usage is TRBJ1-3; D ambiguous. V lost 3 bases and J lost 0, with 6 bases in between. The CDR3 length is 14 residues. Germline CDR1 MNHNS, CDR2 SASEGT. The CDR3 loop is CASSEGSSGNTIYF. Written as DNA, the CDR3 is TGTGCCAGCAGTGAGGGGAGCTCTGGAAACACCATATATTTT.

This chain uses TRBV5-6 with TRBJ1-4; a possible D gene is TRBD1 (6 bases). Per the germline V gene, CDR1 is SGHDT and CDR2 is YYEEEE. The CDR3 is 15 residues long. V lost 0 bases to trimming and J lost 5 bases, with 11 bases between them. CDR3 loop: CASSLGMGANEKLFF. DNA for the CDR3: TGTGCCAGCAGCTTGGGTATGGGGGCCAATGAAAAACTGTTTTTT.

This chain uses TRBV6-1 with TRBJ1-1; D ambiguous. CDR1 is MNHNS and CDR2 is SASEGT in the germline V gene. Trimming removed 8 bases from V and 6 bases from J, with 13 bases in between. The CDR3 runs 12 residues. CDR3 nucleotides: TGTGCCAGCTGGGAGGGAAGGGCTGAAGCTTTCTTT. Protein sequence: CASWEGRAEAFF.

The J gene is TRBJ2-2, the V gene TRBV12-5, with a possible D match to TRBD2 (6 bases). The germline gives CDR1 LGHNT, CDR2 FRNRAP. The CDR3 runs to 16 residues. V lost 0 bases to trimming and J lost 1 base, with 9 bases between them. The CDR3 loop reads CASGLVGDWNTGELFF. The CDR3 DNA follows: TGTGCTAGTGGTTTGGTGGGGGACTGGAACACCGGGGAGCTGTTTTTT.

The rearrangement links TRBV7-9 to TRBJ1-1; D unclear. V was cut by 4 bases and J by 5 bases, with 11 bases left in between. The CDR3 extends over 13 amino acids. Germline-derived CDR1 and CDR2 are SEHNR and FQNEAQ (reference sequence). This chain's CDR3 is CASSSLGRTEAFF. The CDR3 region has the DNA TGTGCCAGCAGCTCTCTAGGAAGGACTGAAGCTTTCTTT.

The chain uses TRBV5-4 and TRBJ2-2, with TRBD2 identical over 11 bases. Germline V gene sequence: CDR1 SGHNT, CDR2 YYREEE (reference sequence). The CDR3 runs to 17 residues. The trim removed 2 bases at V and 3 bases at J, leaving 6 bases unmatched. CDR3 in amino acids: CASSLTSGRPYTGELFF. The CDR3 DNA sequence: TGTGCCAGCAGCTTAACTAGCGGGAGACCCTACACCGGGGAGCTGTTTTTT. Filled out from reference TRBV5-4 and TRBJ2-2, the complete variable domain reads ETGVTQSPTHLIKTRGQQVTLRCSSQSGHNTVSWYQQALGQGPQFIFQYYREEENGRGNFPPRFSGLQFPNYSSELNVNALELDDSALYLCASSLTSGRPYTGELFFGEGSRLTVL.

Here the CDR3 DNA reads TGTGCCAGCAGCTTGGGCGGGCTAAACACTGAAGCTTTCTTT. Its translation: CASSLGGLNTEAFF. The chain has TRBV7-3 and TRBJ1-1; the D is unclear. The length of the CDR3 is 14 residues. Trimming stripped 3 bases from V and 2 bases from J, with 10 bases between. CDR1 is SGHTA, CDR2 FQGTGA, per germline.

The V and J genes are TRBV9 and TRBJ2-1, with 7 bases aligning to TRBD1. Germline CDR1 is SGDLS and CDR2 is YYNGEE. The V gene end was trimmed by 4 bases and the J gene end by 3 bases; junction bases not matched to a gene: 4. The CDR3 extends over 14 amino acids. This CDR3 is CASSPWDSYNEQFF. In DNA, the CDR3 is TGTGCCAGCAGCCCTTGGGACAGCTACAATGAGCAGTTCTTC.